The rows below give T cell receptor beta chains drawn from one sample of a study of blood T cell repertoires in COVID-19. Profiled with immunoSEQ multiplex PCR; TCRdb holds only in-frame clones, not every one. This sample yields 100,000 or so clones, of which more than 60% are seen a single time; 20% to 25% belongs to the top ten. The sample was peripheral blood. The receptor source for this set is a man aged 65 to 79 with active or convalescent COVID-19. The CDR3 runs from the conserved cysteine through the conserved F or W. D genes are given only for firm matches. Size tells how often a clone was seen (once, few, many) or the class of an expanded clone, and some rows leave it out.

d_call,clone_size,v_call,j_call,cdr3_nt,cdr3_aa
TRBD2,.,TRBV3-1/TRBV3-2,TRBJ2-7,TGTGCCAGCAGCCAAGAGTCAGCGGGAGCGAAGCAGTACTTC,CASSQESAGAKQYF
.,.,TRBV30,TRBJ2-5,TGTGCCTGGAGTGGACAGCGACAAGAGACCCAGTACTTC,CAWSGQRQETQYF
TRBD1,.,TRBV10-3,TRBJ1-2,TGTGCCATCAGACAAGACAGGGGAAGTTGGGGCTACACCTTC,CAIRQDRGSWGYTF
.,.,TRBV6-5,TRBJ1-1,TGTGCCAGCAGTTTGACTACCGCGAACACTGAAGCTTTCTTT,CASSLTTANTEAFF
TRBD1,.,TRBV27,TRBJ2-2,TGTGCCAGCAGTTGGGACAGGGGGGAGTCCGGGGAGCTGTTTTTT,CASSWDRGESGELFF
TRBD1,.,TRBV4-1,TRBJ2-3,TGCGCCAGCAGCCAGATGGGGACAGGGACAGATACGCAGTATTTT,CASSQMGTGTDTQYF
.,few,TRBV3-1/TRBV3-2,TRBJ1-3,TGTGCCAGCAGCCAAGAGTACTCTGGAAACACCATATATTTT,CASSQEYSGNTIYF
TRBD1,.,TRBV25-1,TRBJ2-3,TGTGCCAGCAGCGTGACAGGGGCTGGAGCAGATACGCAGTATTTT,CASSVTGAGADTQYF
.,.,TRBV19,TRBJ2-2,TGTGCCAGTAGTACCCTGGGGGCAGAGCTGTTTTTT,CASSTLGAELFF
TRBD1,.,TRBV10-3,TRBJ1-5,TGTGCCATCAGTGGGGGACAGGGGGCGCAGCGCAATCAGCCCCAGCATTTT,CAISGGQGAQRNQPQHF
.,.,TRBV15,TRBJ2-1,TGTGCCACCAGAGGGGGGGGTAGCTACAATGAGCAGTTCTTC,CATRGGGSYNEQFF
TRBD2,.,TRBV4-2,TRBJ2-7,TGTGCCAGCAGCCAAGATAGGGCGGGAGGATTCTACGAGCAGTACTTC,CASSQDRAGGFYEQYF
TRBD1,.,TRBV19,TRBJ1-2,TGTGCCAGTACCGATGGAGGGGGCGGGGATGATGGCTACACCTTC,CASTDGGGGDDGYTF
.,.,TRBV6-5,TRBJ1-1,TGTGCCAGCAGTCCCTACACTGAAGCTTTCTTT,CASSPYTEAFF
.,few,TRBV7-9,TRBJ2-5,TGTGCCAGCAGTTCTCGGGGGAAAGAGACCCAGTACTTC,CASSSRGKETQYF
.,.,TRBV28,TRBJ2-3,TGTGCCAGCAGCCCGCGGGTAACGTCTACGATGACGCAGTATTTT,CASSPRVTSTMTQYF
TRBD1,.,TRBV18,TRBJ1-1,TGTGCCAGCTCACCAAACAGGGGCGACACTGAAGCTTTCTTT,CASSPNRGDTEAFF
TRBD2,.,TRBV3-1/TRBV3-2,TRBJ2-7,TGTGCCAGCAGCCCCTTCTTTCTAGCGGGGGCCTCCTACGAGCAGTACTTC,CASSPFFLAGASYEQYF
.,.,TRBV5-1,TRBJ2-7,TGCGCCAGCAGAGGGGAATTCGCCTACGAGCAGTACTTC,CASRGEFAYEQYF
.,.,TRBV12-3/TRBV12-4,TRBJ1-5,TGTGCCAGCAGGGGAGAGTTGTATCAGCCCCAGCATTTT,CASRGELYQPQHF
TRBD1,few,TRBV6-5,TRBJ2-7,TGTGCCAGCAGGACAGGGGCGTCCTACGAGCAGTACTTC,CASRTGASYEQYF
.,few,TRBV4-1,TRBJ1-2,TGCGCCAGCAGCCAAGGTCTCGGGGAACTCTATGGCTACACCTTC,CASSQGLGELYGYTF
.,.,TRBV19,TRBJ1-5,TGTGCCAGTATTGGGGGGAGACAGCTCTGGGGCAATCAGCCCCAGCATTTT,CASIGGRQLWGNQPQHF
TRBD2,.,TRBV5-1,TRBJ2-5,TGCGCCAGCAGCTCTACCCTAGCGGGAGGGGGCGAGACCCAGTACTTC,CASSSTLAGGGETQYF
.,.,TRBV2,TRBJ1-2,TGTGCCAGCAGTGAATCTCGGGGATCTAACTATGGCTACACCTTC,CASSESRGSNYGYTF
.,.,TRBV12-3/TRBV12-4,TRBJ2-2,TGTGCCAGCACCATGACCGGGGAGCTGTTTTTT,CASTMTGELFF
.,.,TRBV28,TRBJ2-6,TGTGCCAGCAGTTTCCCAGGGGCGAGGGCCAACGTCCTGACTTTC,CASSFPGARANVLTF
TRBD1,few,TRBV9,TRBJ1-2,TGTGCCAGCAGCGTGACCGGGACAGGGGTGAGCTATGGCTACACCTTC,CASSVTGTGVSYGYTF